What follows describes a single T cell receptor (beta chain). The V end lost 1 base, the J end lost 8 bases, and 14 bases lay between the germline ends. CDR1 is SEHNR and CDR2 is FQNEAQ in the germline V gene (reference sequence). The CDR3 totals 14 residues. These data are taken from a study of technical replicates of blood from several donors. TCRdb keeps only in-frame clones here, not all; method: immunoSEQ multiplex PCR. The data hold under 90,000 clones, with about 98% observed a single time. This rearrangement joins TRBV7-9 to TRBJ1-2; maybe TRBD1 (5 bases). Sequencing input: T cells isolated from PBMCs. The clonotype originates from a human donor in good health. The CDR3 loop reads CASSLGGDFGGYTF. CDR3 sequence (DNA): TGTGCCAGCAGCTTAGGAGGGGACTTTGGCGGCTACACCTTC.